This T cell receptor (beta chain) was captured by sequencing in a study of metastatic and nonmetastatic thyroid tumors (dated by TCRdb to between 2020 and 2021). Context from the whole study: Repertoires were compared across peripheral blood and tumor or nodule tissue samples from malignant and benign thyroid patients. Broad study findings and their caveats: In both blood and tumor samples, malignant tumors were reported to have significantly higher TCR beta diversity than benign nodules.

The CDR3 has 15 amino acids, counting the end cysteine and phenylalanine. Just CDR3 DNA is preserved here, 45 bases in frame from base 1. The trim is 6 bases for V and 8 bases for J, with a gap of 20 bases between the germline ends. CDR1 and CDR2, per the germline V gene, are SGHAT and FQNNGV. For this clone: Its antigen remains unidentified. Qualities for individual bases were not recorded, and no much larger clone is one base off.

Library creation used PCR. Sequenced using an Illumina HiSeq 4000. High-throughput sequencing was used to profile the TCR beta-chain CDR3 region of every patient. As for the authors' bioinformatics: CDR3 differences across clinicopathological groups were used to build a classifier for discriminating distant-metastatic papillary thyroid cancer patients. The Shannon index was used to assess repertoire diversity, and the Morisita-Horn index was used to assess tumor-blood repertoire similarity. TCRdb ran its own pipeline on the public reads, namely fastp trimming at Q25 and MiXCR clone calling, and kept in-frame beta chains. The V and J calls here are based on TCRdb, not the publication. A total of approximately 6,900 clones appear in this sample, 27% of them only once. The top ten hold about 15% of the sample. Before undergoing thyroid surgery, none of the patients had been given any kind of treatment. Patient clinical samples collected from the early 2010s to the late 2010s were retrospectively analysed using T-cell receptor beta sequencing.

The rearranged segments are TRBV11-2 and TRBJ2-1, with a tentative D call of TRBD1 or TRBD2, each matching 6 bases. The source material was adjacent normal tissue. The sequence was obtained from a male donor with papillary thyroid cancer or a benign thyroid nodule (not recorded which). Some clones in this sample may be carry-over from other donors' samples. The CDR3 region reads CASSFRGGTIDEQFF. The bases read TGTGCCAGCAGTTTCAGGGGAGGAACTATAGATGAGCAGTTCTTC.